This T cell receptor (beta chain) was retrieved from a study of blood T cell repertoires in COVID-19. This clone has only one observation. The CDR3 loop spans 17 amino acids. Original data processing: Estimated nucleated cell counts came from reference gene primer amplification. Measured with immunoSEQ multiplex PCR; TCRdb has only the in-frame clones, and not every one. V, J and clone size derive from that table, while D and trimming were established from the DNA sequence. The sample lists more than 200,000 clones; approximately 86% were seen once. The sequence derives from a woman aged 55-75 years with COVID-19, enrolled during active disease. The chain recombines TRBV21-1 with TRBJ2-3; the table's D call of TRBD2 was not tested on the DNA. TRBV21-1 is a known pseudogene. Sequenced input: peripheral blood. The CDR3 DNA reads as TGTGCCAGCCCTAGCGAAAAGTCCTTCGCTAGCACAGATACGCAGTATTTT. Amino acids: CASPSEKSFASTDTQYF.